The sequence of this T cell receptor beta chain was determined in a study of CD8 T cells in ankylosing spondylitis. MiXCR was run by TCRdb on the 5' RACE reads, yielding one entry per CDR3 protein. The profile covers 210,000 or so distinct CDR3 sequences, with around 24% appearing a single time and roughly 6.7% taken by the ten largest. For this clonotype: Its specificity is unknown.

Study-level findings and limits: Disease-linked clones, CD8+, were relatively rare in peripheral blood.

V was pared by 4 bases and J by 4 bases, with 17 bases between. Per the germline V gene, CDR1 is DFQATT and CDR2 is SNEGSKA (reference sequence). The CDR3 contains 14 residues. This clonotype originated in a male donor with ankylosing spondylitis or in good health (not recorded which). The chain combines TRBV20-1 with TRBJ2-7, with D possibly TRBD2 on 7 matching bases. Sequenced input: blood, either unsorted or a sorted T cell fraction (not recorded which). In DNA, the CDR3 is TGCAGTGCTATGGGGGGGGGACACCTGTACGAGCAGTACTTC. Its protein product is CSAMGGGHLYEQYF.